These 16 T cell receptor beta chains came from one sample sequenced in a study of cytomegalovirus exposure and HLA in healthy donors. PCR involved 60 Vbeta and 13 Jbeta primers. Method: immunoSEQ multiplex PCR; TCRdb's copy keeps in-frame clones and lacks some. The sample shows about 140,000 clones, 76% of them seen only once. The sequencing input was PBMCs. Receptor source: a female donor in good health and CMV-seropositive.

V is TRBV14 and J is TRBJ1-6; 9 bases line up with TRBD1. Germline values: CDR1 SGHDN, CDR2 FVKESK. After removal of 1 base from V and 18 bases from J, the junction contained 10 bases not matched to a gene. This CDR3 region has 14 residues. The CDR3 DNA follows: TGTGCCAGCAGCCAAGTTTGGTGGACAGGGGTCCGCCACTTT. Translation gives CASSQVWWTGVRHF. The full variable domain, completed using reference TRBV14 and TRBJ1-6, is EAGVTQFPSHSVIEKGQTVTLRCDPISGHDNLYWYRRVMGKEIKFLLHFVKESKQDESGMPNNRFLAERTGGTYSTLKVQPAELEDSGVYFCASSQVWWTGVRHFGNGTRLTVT.

This chain links TRBV11-3 with TRBJ2-7; 7 bases match TRBD1. J was trimmed by 4 bases and V by 4 bases; bases with no gene match: 4. CDR1 and CDR2 (germline): SGHNT, YENEEA. The length of the CDR3 is 13 residues. CDR3 amino acids: CASSSGTEYEQYF. CDR3 in DNA: TGTGCCAGCAGCTCTGGGACAGAATACGAGCAGTACTTC.

The count of this clone is one. The rearrangement uses TRBV5-4 and TRBJ1-1; D call uncertain. The V end lost 3 bases, the J end lost 3 bases, and 12 bases lay between the germline ends. The CDR3 has 14 residues. The germline gives CDR1 SGHNT, CDR2 YYREEE (reference sequence). Here the CDR3 reads CASSSPLMDTEAFF. The CDR3 coding sequence is TGTGCCAGCAGCTCCCCACTGATGGACACTGAAGCTTTCTTT.

The CDR3 nucleotides are TGTGCCAGTACCGGACAGCATAATTCACCCCTCCACTTT. Translation gives CASTGQHNSPLHF. The J gene is TRBJ1-6, the V gene TRBV19, with TRBD1 as a possible D gene (6 bases). The CDR3 spans 13 residues. Trimming took 7 bases from V and 5 from J, leaving 9 bases between them. Germline CDR1 reads LNHDA; CDR2 reads SQIVND (reference sequence).

This clone occurred a few times. The V and J genes are TRBV7-8 and TRBJ1-1; D unresolved. V lost 2 bases and J 2 bases, leaving 9 bases between the germline ends. The CDR3 contains 14 residues. Germline loops: CDR1 SGHVS, CDR2 FQNEAQ. The CDR3 nucleotides read TGTGCCAGCAGCTTATTGTTAACAAACACTGAAGCTTTCTTT. Protein: CASSLLLTNTEAFF.

The chain joins TRBV28 to TRBJ1-1; the D is unclear. V lost 7 bases and J 1 base, leaving 10 bases between the germline ends. Germline V gene sequence: CDR1 MDHEN, CDR2 SYDVKM. This CDR3 is built from 13 residues. CDR3 protein: CASTTGKNTEAFF. CDR3 DNA: TGTGCCAGCACTACCGGGAAGAACACTGAAGCTTTCTTT.

The chain is built from TRBV5-1 and TRBJ2-7; a possible D gene is TRBD1 (5 bases). In germline, CDR1 is SGHRS, CDR2 YFSETQ. V lost 3 bases to trimming and J lost 3 bases, with 10 bases between them. This CDR3 comprises 13 residues. CDR3 protein: CASSSDTGYEQYF. The CDR3 DNA reads as TGCGCCAGCAGCTCGGACACCGGCTACGAGCAGTACTTC.

The gene calls are TRBV7-3 and TRBJ2-5, with unresolved D. Germline CDR1 reads SGHTA; CDR2 reads FQGTGA. The V end lost 3 bases, the J end lost 1 base, and 12 bases lay between the germline ends. This CDR3 comprises 15 residues. CDR3 bases: TGTGCCAGCAGCTTTCTAGGCAGCCCCCAAGAGACCCAGTACTTC. This sequence encodes CASSFLGSPQETQYF.

The V call is TRBV5-8, the J call TRBJ2-1, with D perhaps TRBD1 (6 bases). Trimming stripped 0 bases from V and 12 bases from J, with 13 bases between. The CDR3 covers 13 residues. Looked up from germline, CDR1 is SGHTS and CDR2 is YDEGEE. The CDR3 coding sequence is TGTGCCAGCAGCTTGGGACAGGTAGGGATGCAGTTCTTC. Protein product: CASSLGQVGMQFF.

This rearrangement joins TRBV11-2 to TRBJ2-7; 8 bases fit TRBD1. Germline CDR1 is SGHAT and CDR2 is FQNNGV. V dropped 4 bases and J dropped 5; count of bases not matched to a gene: 10. CDR3 length equals 15 residues. The chain's CDR3 is CASSSLAGQANEQYF. The CDR3, as DNA: TGTGCCAGCAGCTCCCTGGCGGGACAGGCCAACGAGCAGTACTTC.

This sequence joins TRBV5-4 and TRBJ1-2; 9 nucleotides match TRBD1. CDR1 and CDR2 from the germline V gene are SGHNT and YYREEE (reference sequence). V lost 2 bases and J lost 6; bases outside the gene matches: 5. This CDR3 has 14 amino acids. The CDR3 DNA is TGTGCCAGCAGCTTACAGGGGGCTGAGAATGGCTACACCTTC. Amino acids: CASSLQGAENGYTF.

Points on this clone: The sample contains more than one DNA sequence encoding this CDR3. The chain employs TRBV5-1 and TRBJ1-1; 7 nucleotides line up with TRBD1. V was pared by 4 bases and J by 8 bases, with 14 bases of the junction left unmatched. CDR3 length equals 15 residues. Germline V gene data show CDR1 as SGHRS and CDR2 as YFSETQ. CDR3 in amino acids: CASSPIRQGTSEAFF. Here the CDR3 DNA reads TGCGCCAGCAGCCCGATACGACAGGGAACCTCCGAAGCTTTCTTT.

The chain carries TRBV28 and TRBJ1-4, with D hard to call. CDR3 length: 15 amino acids. The ends were cut back, 5 bases at V and 0 bases at J, with 10 bases in the middle. Germline CDR1 reads MDHEN; CDR2 reads SYDVKM. As DNA, the CDR3 is TGTGCCAGCAGTCCGGGCGGGGCAACTAATGAAAAACTGTTTTTT. Its translation is CASSPGGATNEKLFF.

This chain links TRBV21-1 with TRBJ1-5; the DNA was not used to check the table's D call, TRBD1. TRBV21-1 is noted as a pseudogene. This CDR3 spans 16 amino acids. Written as DNA, the CDR3 is TGTGCCAGCAGCAAAGCTGGACAGGGTCAGTATCAGCCCCAGCATTTT. Amino acids: CASSKAGQGQYQPQHF.

J is TRBJ2-7 and V is TRBV6-5, with 13 bases identical to TRBD2. The CDR3 is made up of 15 amino acids. J was trimmed by 2 bases and V by 6 bases; bases with no gene match: 4. Germline V gives CDR1 MNHEY, CDR2 SVGAGI. CDR3 sequence reads: CASSRGTSGTYEQYF. In DNA, the CDR3 is TGTGCCAGCAGCCGAGGGACTAGCGGGACCTACGAGCAGTACTTC.

This sequence joins TRBV6-4 and TRBJ2-4; the match to TRBD1 covers 10 bases. The CDR3 has 18 residues. Germline V gives CDR1 MRHNA, CDR2 SNTAGT. The junction had 13 bases not matched to a gene; V was cut back by 7 bases and J by 1 base. CDR3 nucleotides: TGTGCCAGCACTGAGACAGGGGGCGCGGTGTGGGCCAAAAACATTCAGTACTTC. Translating it yields CASTETGGAVWAKNIQYF.